One sample yielded the 29 T cell receptor beta chains listed below, sequenced in a study of T cells in Graves' hyperthyroidism and ophthalmopathy. Regions amplified from RNA transcripts were the TCR beta CDR3 regions. HTBI primers were employed in a first-round RT-PCR of the TCR CDR3. TCRdb ran MiXCR on the multiplex PCR reads and lists one entry per CDR3 protein. In the table there are about 500,000 distinct CDR3 sequences, approximately 16% of which are singletons. The material sequenced was blood. The receptor source for this set is a woman aged 18-29 years with Graves' hyperthyroidism.

There are many counts of this clonotype. The rearrangement joins TRBV12-3 or TRBV12-4 to TRBJ2-5; 11 bases map to TRBD1. J gave up 5 bases and V 6 bases, and 8 bases lay outside the gene matches. The CDR3 has 15 residues. CDR3 amino acids: CASSRGTGGGETQYF. The CDR3 DNA reads TGTGCCAGCAGCAGGGGGACAGGGGGAGGCGAGACCCAGTACTTC.

This sequence joins TRBV20-1 and TRBJ2-2; possible D gene TRBD1, 6 bases. The CDR3 has 13 amino acids. Germline V gene sequence: CDR1 DFQATT, CDR2 SNEGSKA (reference sequence). V was trimmed by 6 bases and J by 6 bases, leaving 14 bases between them. The DNA of the CDR3 is TGCAGTGCCCCGAAAGGGGGTGCCGGGGAGCTGTTTTTT. Encoded protein: CSAPKGGAGELFF.

This clonotype was picked up many times. The rearrangement joins TRBV3-1 to TRBJ1-3; D not resolved. V was trimmed by 2 bases and J by 0 bases, leaving 8 bases between them. Germline CDR1 reads LGHDT; CDR2 reads YNNKEL (reference sequence). The CDR3 totals 15 residues. In nucleotides, the CDR3 is TGTGCCAGCAGCCAATTAGGGAGCTCTGGAAACACCATATATTTT. Its protein is CASSQLGSSGNTIYF.

This clonotype has more than one count but fewer than ten. The J gene is TRBJ2-1, the V gene TRBV6-2 or TRBV6-3, with D hard to call. This CDR3 has 13 amino acids. Germline V lookup: CDR1 MNHEY, CDR2 SVGEGT. V dropped 0 bases and J dropped 12 bases, with 12 bases sitting between them. The CDR3 bases are TGTGCCAGCAGTTACTCGTCGGCTTATGTGCAGTTCTTC. Translating it yields CASSYSSAYVQFF.

CDR3 amino acids: CASSQVRGSTDTQYF. Written as DNA, the CDR3 is TGTGCCAGCAGCCAAGTGCGGGGGAGCACAGATACGCAGTATTTT. This rearrangement joins TRBV7-9 to TRBJ2-3; the match to TRBD2 covers 7 bases. Germline CDR1 is SEHNR and CDR2 is FQNEAQ (reference sequence). The V gene end was trimmed by 5 bases and the J gene end by 0 bases; junction bases not matched to a gene: 5. The CDR3 contains 15 residues.

This clonotype was seen a handful of times. This sequence joins TRBV20-1 and TRBJ1-4, with 10 bases fitting TRBD1. The CDR3 extends over 14 amino acids. Per germline, CDR1 DFQATT and CDR2 SNEGSKA (reference sequence). With V trimmed by 6 bases and J by 7 bases, 8 bases remained unmatched. The CDR3 reads CSARSTGGFEKLFF. CDR3 coding DNA: TGCAGTGCCAGATCGACAGGGGGCTTTGAAAAACTGTTTTTT.

The chain joins TRBV29-1 to TRBJ2-7, with D maybe TRBD1 (7 bases). This CDR3 is 13 amino acids long. Trimming stripped 5 bases from V and 0 bases from J, with 11 bases between. Germline V gene data show CDR1 as SQVTM and CDR2 as ANQGSEA. CDR3 sequence: CSVTRGASYEQYF. CDR3 DNA: TGCAGCGTTACCAGGGGGGCCTCCTACGAGCAGTACTTC.

A few counts support this clonotype. The chain links TRBV6-1 to TRBJ1-1; TRBD1 matches at 9 bases. CDR3 size: 15 residues. Germline V lookup: CDR1 MNHNS, CDR2 SASEGT. J was trimmed by 7 bases and V by 6 bases; bases with no gene match: 12. CDR3 coding DNA: TGTGCCAGCAGCCTACTCGGGACAGGGTATAGTGAAGCTTTCTTT. Translation gives CASSLLGTGYSEAFF.

Ten or more counts support this clonotype. The chain combines TRBV6-2 or TRBV6-3 with TRBJ1-1, with unresolved D. CDR3 size: 14 residues. Germline V lookup: CDR1 MNHEY, CDR2 SVGEGT. Trimming removed 5 bases from V and 1 base from J, with 11 bases in between. The CDR3 loop reads CASSNAAANTEAFF. The CDR3 coding sequence is TGTGCCAGCAGTAACGCGGCGGCGAACACTGAAGCTTTCTTT.

This clonotype has a count of ten or more. V gene TRBV12-3 or TRBV12-4 combines with J gene TRBJ2-7; D ambiguous. Between the trimmed V and J ends, which lost 5 bases and 7 bases, there was a span of 12 bases. The CDR3 covers 12 residues. The CDR3 here is CASSQIGGEQYF. In DNA, the CDR3 is TGTGCCAGCAGTCAGATCGGTGGTGAGCAGTACTTC.

This clonotype was seen a single time. Written as DNA, the CDR3 is TGCAGTGCTACCACCGGGACAGTCACTCTGAGGGAGCAGTACTTC. Translation: CSATTGTVTLREQYF. The chain joins TRBV20-1 to TRBJ2-7, with 7 bases lining up with TRBD1. J was trimmed by 7 bases and V by 4 bases; bases with no gene match: 16. The CDR3 is 15 amino acids. The germline V gene encodes CDR1 DFQATT and CDR2 SNEGSKA (reference sequence).

This clonotype was recorded at least ten times. The chain combines TRBV7-9 with TRBJ2-7; no clear D gene. V gave up 2 bases and J gave up 4 bases, with 6 bases separating them. The CDR3 extends over 12 amino acids. Germline CDR1 reads SEHNR; CDR2 reads FQNEAQ (reference sequence). The CDR3 nucleotides are TGTGCCAGCAGCTTATCTCCTTACGAGCAGTACTTC. Translation: CASSLSPYEQYF.

This clonotype was counted a few times. V usage is TRBV20-1 and J usage is TRBJ1-4; TRBD1 matches 10 bases. The CDR3 has 14 amino acids. V shed 2 bases and J 7 bases; nucleotides not matched to a gene: 4. The V gene's germline CDR1 is DFQATT and CDR2 SNEGSKA (reference sequence). CDR3 DNA: TGCAGTGCTAGATCCGGGACAGGGGTTGAAAAACTGTTTTTT. This sequence encodes CSARSGTGVEKLFF.

In its sample, this clonotype was seen many times. The chain joins TRBV20-1 to TRBJ2-1; 9 bases line up with TRBD2. The CDR3 has 15 residues. With 5 bases clipped from V and 6 bases from J, the junction kept 11 bases outside the gene matches. Per the germline V gene, CDR1 is DFQATT and CDR2 is SNEGSKA (reference sequence). In DNA, the CDR3 is TGCAGTGCTTTCCCTGTAGCGGGAGTGTTCAATGAGCAGTTCTTC. Amino acids: CSAFPVAGVFNEQFF.

The chain uses TRBV6-2 or TRBV6-3 and TRBJ2-1; D may correspond to TRBD1 or TRBD2 (5 bases each). Germline V gives CDR1 MNHEY, CDR2 SVGEGT. The CDR3 is 14 residues long. Trimming stripped 7 bases from V and 7 bases from J, with 17 bases between. CDR3 sequence reads: CASIRRGARNEQFF. The DNA for the CDR3 is TGTGCCAGCATTCGTAGAGGGGCCAGGAATGAGCAGTTCTTC.

This clonotype was recorded a few times. This chain links TRBV7-2 with TRBJ1-5; no clear D. The V and J ends lost 0 bases and 6 bases respectively, with 6 bases between them. This CDR3 comprises 13 residues. The V gene's germline CDR1 is SGHTA and CDR2 FQGNSA. CDR3 region: CASSLAPRQPQHF. CDR3 DNA: TGTGCCAGCAGCTTAGCGCCCCGTCAGCCCCAGCATTTT.

The table lists this clonotype with many counts. The rearrangement joins TRBV4-1 to TRBJ1-1; possible D gene TRBD1, 5 bases. This CDR3 has 15 residues. V lost 1 base and J 0 bases, leaving 9 bases between the germline ends. Germline CDR1 is MGHRA and CDR2 is YSYEKL. For the CDR3, the DNA is TGCGCCAGCAGCCAAGGGCTGGGACTGAACACTGAAGCTTTCTTT. Its translation is CASSQGLGLNTEAFF.

This clonotype was recorded at least ten times. The rearrangement uses TRBV15 and TRBJ2-5; no definite D call. Germline-derived CDR1 and CDR2 are LNHNV and YYDKDF (reference sequence). This CDR3 region has 14 residues. Trimming cost V 0 bases and J 4 bases, with 9 bases left between them. The CDR3 reads CATSRDTVPETQYF. DNA for the CDR3: TGTGCCACCAGCAGAGATACGGTTCCAGAGACCCAGTACTTC.

This clonotype has only a few counts. V is TRBV7-6 and J is TRBJ2-7, with 10 bases fitting TRBD1. Losses at the gene ends were 5 bases for V and 5 bases for J; bases not matched to a gene: 6. CDR3 length equals 14 residues. Germline V CDR1 and CDR2: SGHVS, FNYEAQ. The CDR3 sequence: CASSTGQGHHEQYF. The DNA for the CDR3 is TGTGCCAGCAGCACGGGACAGGGGCACCACGAGCAGTACTTC.

This clonotype appeared a few times. J is TRBJ1-5 and V is TRBV5-5; 7 nucleotides align to TRBD1. The CDR3 sequence is 15 residues long. Germline loops: CDR1 SGHKS, CDR2 YYEKEE (reference sequence). V trimming: 3 bases; J trimming: 5 bases; junction bases outside the gene matches: 8. CDR3 in amino acids: CASSSDRVGDQPQHF. Here the CDR3 DNA reads TGTGCCAGCAGCTCCGACAGGGTAGGCGATCAGCCCCAGCATTTT.

The CDR3 DNA reads TGTGCCAGCAGCTTCAGTTACTCTGGAAACACCATATATTTT. Its translation is CASSFSYSGNTIYF. The chain employs TRBV7-2 and TRBJ1-3; D not certain. Germline CDR1 SGHTA, CDR2 FQGNSA. Trimming pared 3 bases from V and 0 bases from J, leaving 6 bases between. The CDR3 is made up of 14 amino acids. Full variable domain (missing parts from reference TRBV7-2 and TRBJ1-3): GAGVSQSPSNKVTEKGKDVELRCDPISGHTALYWYRQSLGQGLEFLIYFQGNSAPDKSGLPSDRFSAERTGGSVSTLTIQRTQQEDSAVYLCASSFSYSGNTIYFGEGSWLTVV.

This clonotype was found once. This clone may be a read error of a much larger clone one base away. This chain joins TRBV12-3 or TRBV12-4 and TRBJ1-1, with D perhaps TRBD1 (5 bases). This CDR3 is 14 amino acids long. V lost 6 bases and J 3 bases, leaving 14 bases between the germline ends. CDR3 DNA: TGTGCCAGCAGCCTGAAACGGGACCACACTGAAGCTTTCTTT. Its protein is CASSLKRDHTEAFF.

This clonotype came up many times. CDR3: CAWRGGRDTEAFF. The DNA for the CDR3 is TGTGCCTGGAGAGGGGGTCGGGACACTGAAGCTTTCTTT. The gene calls are TRBV30 and TRBJ1-1; weak D call: TRBD1 (6 bases). V was pared by 3 bases and J by 3 bases, with 11 bases between. The CDR3 totals 13 residues. Germline lookup yields CDR1 GTSNPN and CDR2 SVGIG (reference sequence).

At least ten counts were recorded for this clonotype. This chain connects TRBV12-3 or TRBV12-4 to TRBJ1-6; weak D call: TRBD1 (5 bases). This CDR3 is built from 15 residues. The germline V and J ends were trimmed by 6 bases and 0 bases, with 9 bases remaining between them. CDR3 bases: TGTGCCAGCAGAGACAGAGGCTCCTATAATTCACCCCTCCACTTT. Translation: CASRDRGSYNSPLHF.

This clonotype was counted a few times. The chain joins TRBV20-1 to TRBJ1-2; D is unclear. Trimming removed 1 base from V and 4 bases from J, with 16 bases in between. The CDR3 is 15 amino acids. Germline-derived CDR1 and CDR2 are DFQATT and SNEGSKA (reference sequence). CDR3 coding DNA: TGCAGTGCTAGAGTCTTTGTTGAGGATCCCTATGGCTACACCTTC. It codes for CSARVFVEDPYGYTF.

This clonotype was recorded at least ten times. The chain carries TRBV3-1 and TRBJ1-1, with D unclear. This CDR3 spans 15 amino acids. Germline CDR1 reads LGHDT; CDR2 reads YNNKEL (reference sequence). Trimming left V 2 bases short and J 4 bases short, with 14 bases between. The CDR3 region has the DNA TGTGCCAGCAGCCAAAGTGGAAGTCTTGCCACTGAAGCTTTCTTT. This encodes CASSQSGSLATEAFF.

To note about this clonotype: A read error may account for a junction end that differs from germline. The V and J genes are TRBV20-1 and TRBJ1-2; maybe TRBD1 (6 bases). The CDR3 contains 13 residues. CDR1 is DFQATT, CDR2 SNEGSKA, per germline (reference sequence). For the CDR3, the DNA is TGCAGTGCTAACACGGCTGGGGGCTATGGCTTCACCTTC. Its translation is CSANTAGGYGFTF.

This sequence joins TRBV6-2 or TRBV6-3 and TRBJ2-3; 7 positions agree with TRBD2. CDR3 length: 14 amino acids. Losses at the gene ends were 5 bases for V and 6 bases for J; bases not matched to a gene: 8. Germline V gene data show CDR1 as MNHEY and CDR2 as SVGEGT. CDR3 in amino acids: CASSDRGVMDTQYF. The DNA for the CDR3 is TGTGCCAGCAGTGATCGGGGGGTAATGGATACGCAGTATTTT.

This clonotype has a handful of counts. The junction departs from the called germline gene at one end, perhaps through a read error. The chain couples TRBV24-1 to TRBJ2-3; 9 bases are shared with TRBD2. This CDR3 has 15 residues. Looked up from germline, CDR1 is KGHDR and CDR2 is SFDVKD. CDR3 region: CVTSPTSGITDTQYF. CDR3 nucleotides: TGTGTCACCAGCCCGACTAGCGGAATCACAGATACGCAGTATTTT.